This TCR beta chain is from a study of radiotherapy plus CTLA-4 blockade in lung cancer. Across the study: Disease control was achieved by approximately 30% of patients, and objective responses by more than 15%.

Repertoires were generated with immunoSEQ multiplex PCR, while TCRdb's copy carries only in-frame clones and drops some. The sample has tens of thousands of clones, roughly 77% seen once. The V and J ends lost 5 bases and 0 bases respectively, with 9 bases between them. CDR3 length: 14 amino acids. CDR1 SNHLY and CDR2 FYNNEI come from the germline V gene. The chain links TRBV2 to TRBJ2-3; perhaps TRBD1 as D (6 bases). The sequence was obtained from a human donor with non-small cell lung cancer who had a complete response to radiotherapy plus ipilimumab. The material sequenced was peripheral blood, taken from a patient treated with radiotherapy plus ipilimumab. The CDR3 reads CASSSQGSTDTQYF. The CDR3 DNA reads TGTGCCAGCAGTTCACAGGGTAGCACAGATACGCAGTATTTT.